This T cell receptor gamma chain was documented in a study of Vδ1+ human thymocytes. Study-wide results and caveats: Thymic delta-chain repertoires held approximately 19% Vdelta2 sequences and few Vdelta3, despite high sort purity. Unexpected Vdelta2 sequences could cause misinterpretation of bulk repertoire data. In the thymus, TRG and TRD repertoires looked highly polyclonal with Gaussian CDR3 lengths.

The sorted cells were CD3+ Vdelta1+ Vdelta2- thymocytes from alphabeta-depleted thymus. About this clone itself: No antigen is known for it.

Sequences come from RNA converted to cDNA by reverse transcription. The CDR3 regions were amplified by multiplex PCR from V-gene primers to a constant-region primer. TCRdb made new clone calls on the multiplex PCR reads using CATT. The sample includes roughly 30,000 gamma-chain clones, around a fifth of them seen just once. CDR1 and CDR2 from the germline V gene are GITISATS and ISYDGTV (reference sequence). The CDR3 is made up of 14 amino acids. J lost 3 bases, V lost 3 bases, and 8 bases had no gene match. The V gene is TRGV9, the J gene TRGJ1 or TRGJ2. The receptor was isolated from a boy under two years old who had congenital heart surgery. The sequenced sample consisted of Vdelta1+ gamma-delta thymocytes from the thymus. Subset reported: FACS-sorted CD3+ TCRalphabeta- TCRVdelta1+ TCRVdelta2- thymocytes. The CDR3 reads CALWEPPIYYKKLF. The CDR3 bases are TGTGCCTTGTGGGAGCCCCCCATTTATTATAAGAAACTCTTT.